This T cell receptor (beta chain) was profiled in a study of beta chain features in type 1 diabetes. The study's findings and limits: Cells carrying high TCR expression could end up over-represented when cDNA is sequenced. There were fewer insertions and more deletions at the VDJ junctions of type 1 diabetes patients. TCRB CDR3 length was moderately but significantly reduced in all four CD4+ subsets of Type 1 diabetes patients.

This clone was counted only a few times. Its antigen is still unknown. Germline loops: CDR1 SGHNT, CDR2 YENEEA. V gave up 5 bases and J gave up 12 bases; unmatched junction bases: 4. CDR3 length: 12 amino acids. Sorting produced populations that all topped 98% purity. The sequenced template was cDNA made from the entire isolated RNA. Sequencing was performed with immunoSEQ multiplex PCR; in TCRdb, only in-frame clones are kept and a portion is missing. The data contain more than 150,000 clones, approximately 9% of them singletons. The chain uses TRBV11-3 and TRBJ2-4; 10 bases match TRBD1. The sequenced material came from central memory CD4+ T cells from blood. The source is a woman younger than 35 in good health. CDR3 amino acids: CASSEGQGTQYF. The CDR3 DNA sequence: TGTGCCAGCAGCGAGGGACAGGGGACTCAGTACTTC.